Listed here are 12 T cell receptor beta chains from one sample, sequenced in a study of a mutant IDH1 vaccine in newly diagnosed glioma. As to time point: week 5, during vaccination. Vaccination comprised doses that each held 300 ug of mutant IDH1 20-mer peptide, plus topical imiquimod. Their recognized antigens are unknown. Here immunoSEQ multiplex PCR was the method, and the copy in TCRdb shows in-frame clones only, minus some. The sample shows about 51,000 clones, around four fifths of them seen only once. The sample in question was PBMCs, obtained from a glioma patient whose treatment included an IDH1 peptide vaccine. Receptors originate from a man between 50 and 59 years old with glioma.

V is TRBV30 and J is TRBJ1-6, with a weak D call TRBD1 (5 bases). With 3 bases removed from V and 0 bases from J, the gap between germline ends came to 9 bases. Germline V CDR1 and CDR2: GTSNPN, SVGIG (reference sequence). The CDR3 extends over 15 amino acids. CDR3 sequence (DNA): TGTGCCTGGAGGGGGGGGAGCTCCTATAATTCACCCCTCCACTTT. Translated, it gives CAWRGGSSYNSPLHF.

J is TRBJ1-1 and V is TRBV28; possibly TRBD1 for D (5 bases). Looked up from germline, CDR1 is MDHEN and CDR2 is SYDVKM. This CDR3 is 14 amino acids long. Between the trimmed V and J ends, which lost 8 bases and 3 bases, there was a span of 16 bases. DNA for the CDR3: TGTGCCAGCGTGGGCTTGAAGGGGTACACTGAAGCTTTCTTT. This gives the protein CASVGLKGYTEAFF.

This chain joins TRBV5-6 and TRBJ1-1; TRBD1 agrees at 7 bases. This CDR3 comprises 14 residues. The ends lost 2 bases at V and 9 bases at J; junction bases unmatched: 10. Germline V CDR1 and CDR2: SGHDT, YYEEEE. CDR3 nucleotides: TGTGCCAGCAGCTTCAGAGGGGGCGCCGGACAAGCTTTCTTT. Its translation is CASSFRGGAGQAFF.

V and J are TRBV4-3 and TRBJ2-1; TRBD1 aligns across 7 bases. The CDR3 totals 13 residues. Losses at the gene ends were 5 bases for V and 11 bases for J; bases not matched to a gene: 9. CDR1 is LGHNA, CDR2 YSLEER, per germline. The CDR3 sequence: CASSVDRDLKQFF. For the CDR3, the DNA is TGCGCCAGCAGCGTCGACAGGGACCTTAAGCAGTTCTTC.

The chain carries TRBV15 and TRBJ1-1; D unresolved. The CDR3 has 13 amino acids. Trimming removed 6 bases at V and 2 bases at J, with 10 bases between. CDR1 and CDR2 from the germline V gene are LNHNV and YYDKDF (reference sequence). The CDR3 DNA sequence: TGTGCCACCAGACCGGACCTCAACACTGAAGCTTTCTTT. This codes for CATRPDLNTEAFF.

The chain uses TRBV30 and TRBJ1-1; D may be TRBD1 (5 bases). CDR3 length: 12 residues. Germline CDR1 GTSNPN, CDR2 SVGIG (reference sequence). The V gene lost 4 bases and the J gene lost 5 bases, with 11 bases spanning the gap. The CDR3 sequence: CAWTWGGTEAFF. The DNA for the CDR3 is TGTGCCTGGACGTGGGGGGGTACTGAAGCTTTCTTT.

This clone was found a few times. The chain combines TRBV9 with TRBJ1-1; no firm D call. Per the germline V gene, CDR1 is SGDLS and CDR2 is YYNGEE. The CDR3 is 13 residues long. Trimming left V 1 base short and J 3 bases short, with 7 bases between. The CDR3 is CASSVNVDTEAFF. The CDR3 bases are TGTGCCAGCAGCGTAAATGTGGACACTGAAGCTTTCTTT.

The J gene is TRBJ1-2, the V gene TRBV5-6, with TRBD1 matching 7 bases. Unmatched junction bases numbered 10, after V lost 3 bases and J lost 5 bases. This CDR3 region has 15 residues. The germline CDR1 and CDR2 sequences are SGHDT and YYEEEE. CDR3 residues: CASSSRGTVLYGYTF. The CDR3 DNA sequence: TGTGCCAGCAGCTCCCGCGGGACAGTTCTTTATGGCTACACCTTC.

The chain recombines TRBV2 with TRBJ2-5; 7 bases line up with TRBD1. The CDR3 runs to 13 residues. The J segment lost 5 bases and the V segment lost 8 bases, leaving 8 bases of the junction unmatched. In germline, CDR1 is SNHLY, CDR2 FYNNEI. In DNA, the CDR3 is TGTGCCAGCCTAAGAACAGGGGAGGAGACCCAGTACTTC. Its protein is CASLRTGEETQYF.

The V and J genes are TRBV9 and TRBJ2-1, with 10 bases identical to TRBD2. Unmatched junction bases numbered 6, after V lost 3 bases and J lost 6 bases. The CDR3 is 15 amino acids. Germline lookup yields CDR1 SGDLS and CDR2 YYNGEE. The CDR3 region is CASSEERGGPNEQFF. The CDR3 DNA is TGTGCCAGCAGCGAAGAGCGGGGGGGCCCCAATGAGCAGTTCTTC.

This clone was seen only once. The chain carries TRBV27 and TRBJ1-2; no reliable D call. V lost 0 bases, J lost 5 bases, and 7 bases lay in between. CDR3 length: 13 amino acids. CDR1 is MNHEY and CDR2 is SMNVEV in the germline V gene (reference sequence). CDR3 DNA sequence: TGTGCCAGCAGTTTATCCGGGCGGTATGGCTACACCTTC. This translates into CASSLSGRYGYTF.

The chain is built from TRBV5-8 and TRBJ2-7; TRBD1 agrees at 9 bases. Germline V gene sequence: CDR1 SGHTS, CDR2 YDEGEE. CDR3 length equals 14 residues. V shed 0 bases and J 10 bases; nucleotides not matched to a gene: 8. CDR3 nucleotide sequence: TGTGCCAGCAGCTTGGCGAGGACAGGGGAAGATCAGTACTTC. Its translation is CASSLARTGEDQYF.